The 6 T cell receptor beta chains reported below all come from one sample, sequenced in a study of a mutant IDH1 vaccine in newly diagnosed glioma. The antigens of these receptors remain unknown. The time point is: week 23, last vaccination. The study gave 300 ug of mutant IDH1 20-mer peptide per vaccine dose, with topical imiquimod. Using immunoSEQ multiplex PCR, the repertoire was profiled, and TCRdb retains in-frame clones only, with some absent. Altogether 40,000 or so clones are present, about four fifths being singletons, with the ten largest covering around 2.5%. The specimen was PBMCs, collected from a glioma patient whose treatment included an IDH1 peptide vaccine. All receptors derive from a woman aged 18-29 years with glioma. Some clones in this sample may be carry-over from other donors' samples.

The V call is TRBV5-6, the J call TRBJ2-4, with TRBD1 matching over 9 bases. Unmatched junction bases numbered 10, after V lost 4 bases and J lost 8 bases. The CDR3 runs 15 residues. Germline CDR1 is SGHDT and CDR2 is YYEEEE. CDR3 DNA: TGTGCCAGCAGCCCGCATCCGGGACAGGGTGACATTCAGTACTTC. Translation: CASSPHPGQGDIQYF.

The J gene is TRBJ1-5, the V gene TRBV6-1; D may be TRBD1 (5 bases). Germline lookup yields CDR1 MNHNS and CDR2 SASEGT. Trimming removed 6 bases at V and 0 bases at J, with 12 bases between. The CDR3 runs to 15 residues. The CDR3 here is CASRAGPYSNQPQHF. The CDR3 nucleotides read TGTGCCAGCAGAGCAGGGCCATATAGCAATCAGCCCCAGCATTTT.

V is TRBV2 and J is TRBJ2-2; D remains unclear. Between the trimmed V and J ends, which lost 7 bases and 0 bases, there was a span of 12 bases. CDR1 is SNHLY, CDR2 FYNNEI, per germline. The CDR3 consists of 15 residues. CDR3 bases: TGTGCCAGCAAGGTATCGACAACGAACACCGGGGAGCTGTTTTTT. It translates to CASKVSTTNTGELFF.

The genes are TRBV4-2 and TRBJ2-2, with 14 bases identical to TRBD2. The V gene end was trimmed by 3 bases and the J gene end by 7 bases; junction bases not matched to a gene: 7. CDR1 LGHNA and CDR2 YNFKEQ come from the germline V gene. The CDR3 is 17 residues long. The CDR3 reads CASSQATSGRADGELFF. CDR3 DNA sequence: TGTGCCAGCAGCCAGGCGACTAGCGGGAGGGCCGACGGGGAGCTGTTTTTT.

The chain recombines TRBV19 with TRBJ2-1; D gene ambiguous. The V end was cut by 1 base, the J end by 5 bases, with 6 bases between. Germline V gene sequence: CDR1 LNHDA, CDR2 SQIVND (reference sequence). This CDR3 is built from 13 residues. Written as DNA, the CDR3 is TGTGCCAGTAGTATAGGACCAAACAATGAGCAGTTCTTC. Translated, it gives CASSIGPNNEQFF.

V gene TRBV19 combines with J gene TRBJ1-5; the D gene is possibly TRBD1 (6 bases). Looked up from germline, CDR1 is LNHDA and CDR2 is SQIVND (reference sequence). Trimming left V 7 bases short and J 0 bases short, with 13 bases between. There are 15 residues in the CDR3. CDR3 coding DNA: TGTGCCAGTACCCCGGACAGATCTAGCAATCAGCCCCAGCATTTT. Amino acid sequence: CASTPDRSSNQPQHF.